The entry below gives a single T cell receptor (beta chain) sequence along with its context. Those enrolled in Seattle joined during active infection and were followed longitudinally afterward. This record belongs to a study of blood T cell repertoires in COVID-19. Study information: Collection of acute and convalescent COVID-19 samples took place in the United States, Italy and Spain. Sources were T cells, B-cell-depleted T cells, or PBMCs; the material itself was cDNA or gDNA.

In the authors' workflow: Reference gene primer amplification gave nucleated cell count estimates. TCRdb's table, derived via immunoSEQ multiplex PCR, lists solely in-frame clones and lacks some. V and J calls and clone size are copied from that table; D and trimming were computed from the DNA. The sample has some 300,000 clones, 70% to 90% seen once; the top ten hold about an eighth. This CDR3 contains 11 residues. Germline V lookup: CDR1 MNHEY, CDR2 SMNVEV (reference sequence). V was shortened by 5 bases and J by 7 bases, with 8 bases between the two germline ends. Material for sequencing was peripheral blood. The TCR sequence derives from a woman aged 70-85 years with COVID-19, enrolled during active disease. The J gene is TRBJ1-2, the V gene TRBV27, with D perhaps TRBD1 (6 bases). The CDR3 is CASSAGVGYTF. In nucleotides, the CDR3 is TGTGCCAGCAGTGCAGGGGTTGGCTACACCTTC.